This T cell receptor (beta chain) was profiled in a study of cytomegalovirus exposure and HLA in healthy donors. General study points: A later analysis by the authors found several of the most significant clusters apparently linked to common viral pathogens. Whilst most TCR sequences proved rare, a subset of public TCRs occurred across many donors.

PCR amplification relied on 60 Vbeta primers (plus 13 Jbeta primers). Using immunoSEQ multiplex PCR, the repertoire was profiled, and TCRdb retains in-frame clones only, with some absent. The sample has about 35,000 clones; approximately 91% are singletons. In the case of this clone: Its matching antigen is unknown.

After removal of 8 bases from V and 2 bases from J, the junction contained 12 bases not matched to a gene. The CDR3 spans 15 residues. Germline V gene sequence: CDR1 LNHDA, CDR2 SQIVND (reference sequence). This chain connects TRBV19 to TRBJ2-7; 7 nucleotides match TRBD1. The material sequenced was PBMCs. This sequence was found in a woman aged 18-30 years in good health and CMV-seronegative. In DNA, the CDR3 is TGTGCCAGTTCAATTTCCGGGACAGACGCCTACGAGCAGTACTTC. Its translation is CASSISGTDAYEQYF.